Listed below are T cell receptor beta chains from one sample, sequenced in a study of high-grade serous ovarian cancer treatment subgroups. Produced via immunoSEQ multiplex PCR; TCRdb's table is partial and in-frame only. This table has approximately 5,700 clones, approximately 68% appearing once. Source material: tumor tissue. Source of these receptors: a human patient with high-grade serous ovarian cancer. Each CDR3 is given with its conserved first and last residue. The order of the fields is J gene, D gene, clone size, V gene, CDR3 protein, CDR3 DNA. The D gene is left open where the match is weak. Part of the rows lack a size; the others show once, few, many or a class for expanded clones.

TRBJ2-7	NA	NA	TRBV2	CASKPGRTEQYF	TGTGCCAGCAAACCTGGGAGGACAGAGCAGTACTTC
TRBJ1-6	NA	NA	TRBV6-5	CASSSTRYNSPLHF	TGTGCCAGCAGTTCCACGCGGTATAATTCACCCCTCCACTTT
TRBJ2-7	NA	medium-sized	TRBV6-5	CASSYSSSGHEQYF	TGTGCCAGCAGTTACTCGAGTTCAGGCCACGAGCAGTACTTC
TRBJ1-5	TRBD1	NA	TRBV7-2	CASSSRQGNPGHQPQHF	TGTGCCAGCAGCAGCCGACAGGGAAATCCTGGCCATCAGCCCCAGCATTTT
TRBJ2-3	NA	NA	TRBV16	CASSPAGEGDTQYF	TGTGCCAGCAGTCCGGCAGGGGAAGGGGATACGCAGTATTTT
TRBJ1-5	TRBD1	NA	TRBV6-1	CASIGGQGGGKPQHF	TGTGCCAGCATCGGAGGACAGGGAGGAGGAAAGCCCCAGCATTTT
TRBJ1-6	TRBD1	NA	TRBV6-1	CASSDRGLNSPLHF	TGTGCCAGCAGTGACAGGGGGCTCAATTCACCCCTCCACTTT
TRBJ1-2	NA	NA	TRBV5-1	CASSLETPNYGYTF	TGCGCCAGCAGCTTGGAGACTCCGAACTATGGCTACACCTTC
TRBJ1-4	TRBD1	NA	TRBV9	CASSAGQSHNEKLFF	TGTGCCAGCAGCGCGGGACAGTCTCATAATGAAAAACTGTTTTTT
TRBJ1-1	NA	NA	TRBV9	CASSAGQFTEAFF	TGTGCCAGCAGCGCCGGACAGTTTACTGAAGCTTTCTTT
TRBJ2-7	NA	NA	TRBV12-5	CASGLYYEQYF	TGTGCTAGTGGTTTGTACTACGAGCAGTACTTC
TRBJ2-2	NA	NA	TRBV5-1	CASSSNLMTAGELFF	TGCGCCAGCAGCTCCAATTTAATGACGGCCGGGGAGCTGTTTTTT
TRBJ1-1	NA	NA	TRBV6-6	CASRKQGGNFEAFF	TGTGCCAGCAGAAAACAGGGAGGGAATTTTGAAGCTTTCTTT
TRBJ2-2	TRBD1	few	TRBV7-3	CASRTRPGQGAGELFF	TGTGCCAGCAGAACCCGTCCGGGACAGGGGGCCGGGGAGCTGTTTTTT
TRBJ1-5	NA	few	TRBV18	CASSRDGSNQPQHF	TGTGCCAGCTCACGGGACGGTAGCAATCAGCCCCAGCATTTT
TRBJ1-1	NA	NA	TRBV5-5	CASSRGYGHTEAFF	TGTGCCAGCAGCCGGGGGTACGGACACACTGAAGCTTTCTTT
TRBJ1-1	NA	NA	TRBV30	CAWTPKEGGYTEAFF	TGTGCCTGGACGCCAAAGGAAGGGGGTTACACTGAAGCTTTCTTT
TRBJ1-5	NA	NA	TRBV6-1	CASSLAGSSQPQHF	TGTGCCAGCAGTTTGGCAGGGTCTAGTCAGCCCCAGCATTTT
TRBJ1-5	TRBD1	NA	TRBV28	CASRKQGASNQPQHF	TGTGCCAGCAGGAAACAGGGGGCGAGCAATCAGCCCCAGCATTTT
TRBJ1-5	NA	once	TRBV2	CASSEGGAQPQHF	TGTGCCAGCAGTGAAGGCGGGGCTCAGCCCCAGCATTTT
TRBJ1-2	NA	NA	TRBV5-5	CASSAGLGASYGYTF	TGTGCCAGCAGCGCAGGCCTGGGGGCATCGTATGGCTACACCTTC
TRBJ2-7	TRBD1	NA	TRBV9	CASSPGTGGEQYF	TGTGCCAGCAGCCCAGGGACAGGGGGCGAGCAGTACTTC
TRBJ2-4	TRBD2	NA	TRBV6-1	CASSELFIGEGTKLAKNIQYF	TGTGCCAGCAGTGAACTCTTCATCGGGGAGGGAACGAAACTAGCCAAAAACATTCAGTACTTC
TRBJ1-6	NA	NA	TRBV7-8	CASSSTTGNSPLHF	TGTGCCAGCAGCTCTACTACTGGAAATTCACCCCTCCACTTT
TRBJ2-5	TRBD2	NA	TRBV28	CASSPASGDTGTQYF	TGTGCCAGCAGCCCGGCTAGCGGGGATACTGGGACCCAGTACTTC
TRBJ2-3	TRBD2	NA	TRBV4-1	CASSQERSGGRPSTDTQYF	TGCGCCAGCAGCCAAGAAAGAAGCGGGGGGAGACCTAGCACAGATACGCAGTATTTT
TRBJ2-1	TRBD1	NA	TRBV25-1	CASSALFGTGGNEQFF	TGTGCCAGCAGTGCACTTTTCGGGACAGGGGGGAATGAGCAGTTCTTC
TRBJ2-7	NA	NA	TRBV29-1	CSVAQGISYEQYF	TGCAGCGTTGCGCAGGGGATCTCCTACGAGCAGTACTTC
TRBJ2-2	NA	NA	TRBV11-2	CASSLGHLPTGELFF	TGTGCCAGCAGCTTAGGCCACTTGCCCACCGGGGAGCTGTTTTTT
TRBJ1-1	NA	large	TRBV11-1	CASSRGRGRNTEAFF	TGTGCCAGCAGCCGCGGGAGGGGACGGAACACTGAAGCTTTCTTT
TRBJ1-4	NA	few	TRBV7-6	CASSSGTLREKLFF	TGTGCCAGCAGCTCCGGGACTCTTAGGGAAAAACTGTTTTTT
TRBJ2-1	TRBD2	NA	TRBV5-1	CASSLAGWGGNNEQFF	TGCGCCAGCAGCTTGGCAGGGTGGGGGGGTAACAATGAGCAGTTCTTC
TRBJ1-1	NA	NA	TRBV7-6	CASSLQTDREAFF	TGTGCCAGCAGCTTGCAAACCGACAGGGAAGCTTTCTTT
TRBJ2-2	NA	NA	TRBV6-5	CASSYFQFNTGELFF	TGTGCCAGCAGTTACTTCCAATTTAACACCGGGGAGCTGTTTTTT